This T cell receptor (beta chain) is drawn from a study of blood T cell repertoires in COVID-19. Study-level background: In each case, the material was cDNA or gDNA derived from T cells, B-cell-depleted T cells, or PBMCs.

Germline V gene lookup returns CDR1 SGHDT and CDR2 YYEEEE. CDR3 length equals 15 residues. Trimming pared 0 bases from V and 4 bases from J, leaving 11 bases between. Under the authors' procedure: Amplified reference gene primers provided the basis for estimating nucleated cell counts. TCRdb keeps only in-frame clones here, not all; method: immunoSEQ multiplex PCR. That table supplies the V and J calls and clone size; D and trimming were determined from the DNA. The sample records approximately 280,000 clones, about four fifths being singletons. All enrollees were roughly 18 to 95 years old and from around 25 US areas.

The rearrangement links TRBV5-6 to TRBJ2-1; no reliable D call. This TCR derives from a man in his forties who had been exposed to COVID-19. What was sequenced was PBMCs or T cells enriched from blood (not recorded which). The CDR3 protein is CASSLGAGSYNEQFF. For the CDR3, the DNA is TGTGCCAGCAGCTTGGGGGCAGGATCATACAATGAGCAGTTCTTC.